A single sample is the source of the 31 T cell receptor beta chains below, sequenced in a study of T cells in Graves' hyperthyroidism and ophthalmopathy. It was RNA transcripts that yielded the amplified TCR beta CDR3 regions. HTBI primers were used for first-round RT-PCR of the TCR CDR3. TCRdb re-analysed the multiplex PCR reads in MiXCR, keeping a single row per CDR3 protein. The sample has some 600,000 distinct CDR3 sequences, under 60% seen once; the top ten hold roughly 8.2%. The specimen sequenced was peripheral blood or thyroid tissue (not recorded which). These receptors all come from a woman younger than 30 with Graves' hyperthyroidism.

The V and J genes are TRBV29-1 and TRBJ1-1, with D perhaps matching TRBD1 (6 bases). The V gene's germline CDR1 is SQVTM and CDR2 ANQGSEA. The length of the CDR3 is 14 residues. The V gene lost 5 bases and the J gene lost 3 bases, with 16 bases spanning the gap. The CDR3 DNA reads TGCAGCGTTTCCCGCGGAGGGGGTTACACTGAAGCTTTCTTT. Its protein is CSVSRGGGYTEAFF.

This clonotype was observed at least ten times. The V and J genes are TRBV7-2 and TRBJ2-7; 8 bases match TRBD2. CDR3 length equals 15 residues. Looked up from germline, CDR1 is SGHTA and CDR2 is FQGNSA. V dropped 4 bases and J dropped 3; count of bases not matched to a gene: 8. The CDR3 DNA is TGTGCCAGCAGCTGGACTAGCCAACCTCTCTACGAGCAGTACTTC. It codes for CASSWTSQPLYEQYF. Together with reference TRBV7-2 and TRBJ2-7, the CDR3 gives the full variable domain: GAGVSQSPSNKVTEKGKDVELRCDPISGHTALYWYRQSLGQGLEFLIYFQGNSAPDKSGLPSDRFSAERTGGSVSTLTIQRTQQEDSAVYLCASSWTSQPLYEQYFGPGTRLTVT.

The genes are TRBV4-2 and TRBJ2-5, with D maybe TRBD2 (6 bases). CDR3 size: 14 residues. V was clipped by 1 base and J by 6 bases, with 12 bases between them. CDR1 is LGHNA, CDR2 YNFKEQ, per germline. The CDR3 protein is CASSQAVAAKTQYF. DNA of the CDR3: TGTGCCAGCAGCCAAGCCGTAGCGGCGAAGACCCAGTACTTC.

Written as DNA, the CDR3 is TGTGCCACCAGCTTTAGCTCCCTCGGGAGGCAAGAGACCCAGTACTTC. It encodes CATSFSSLGRQETQYF. The chain has TRBV15 and TRBJ2-5, with 7 bases lining up with TRBD2. The CDR3 spans 16 residues. V shed 5 bases and J 2 bases; nucleotides not matched to a gene: 11. The germline V gene has CDR1 LNHNV and CDR2 YYDKDF (reference sequence).

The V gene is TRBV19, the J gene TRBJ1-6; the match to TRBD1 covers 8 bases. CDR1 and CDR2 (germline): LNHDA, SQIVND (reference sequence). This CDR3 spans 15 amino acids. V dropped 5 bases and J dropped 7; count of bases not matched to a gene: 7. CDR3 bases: TGTGCCAGTAGTGCTACCGGGACAGGAAATTCACCCCTCCACTTT. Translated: CASSATGTGNSPLHF.

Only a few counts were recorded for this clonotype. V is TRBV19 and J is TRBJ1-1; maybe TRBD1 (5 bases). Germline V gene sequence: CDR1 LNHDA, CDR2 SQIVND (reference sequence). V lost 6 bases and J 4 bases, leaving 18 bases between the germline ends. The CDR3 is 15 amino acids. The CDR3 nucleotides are TGTGCCAGTAGGCCGACGGGGGTCGGCTTCACTGAAGCTTTCTTT. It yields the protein CASRPTGVGFTEAFF.

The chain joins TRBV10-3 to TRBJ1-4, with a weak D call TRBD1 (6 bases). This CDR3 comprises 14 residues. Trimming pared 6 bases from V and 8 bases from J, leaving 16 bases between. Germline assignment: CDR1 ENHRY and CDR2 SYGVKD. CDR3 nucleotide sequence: TGTGCCATCAGGGAGGAGGGGGTACAGGAAAAACTGTTTTTT. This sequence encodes CAIREEGVQEKLFF.

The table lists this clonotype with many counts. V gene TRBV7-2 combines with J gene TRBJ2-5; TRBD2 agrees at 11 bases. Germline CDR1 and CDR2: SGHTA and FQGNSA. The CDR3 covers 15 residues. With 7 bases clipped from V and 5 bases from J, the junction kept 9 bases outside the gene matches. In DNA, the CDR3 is TGTGCCAGCACCGTTAGCGGGAGGGGAAGGGAGACCCAGTACTTC. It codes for CASTVSGRGRETQYF.

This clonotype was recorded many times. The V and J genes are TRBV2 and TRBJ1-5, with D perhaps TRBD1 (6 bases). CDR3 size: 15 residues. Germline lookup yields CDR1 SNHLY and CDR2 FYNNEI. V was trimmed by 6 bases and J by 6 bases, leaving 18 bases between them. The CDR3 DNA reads TGTGCCAGCAGCGCTCAGGGGAGTCGCACTCAGCCCCAGCATTTT. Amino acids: CASSAQGSRTQPQHF. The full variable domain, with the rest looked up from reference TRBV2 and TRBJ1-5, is EPEVTQTPSHQVTQMGQEVILRCVPISNHLYFYWYRQILGQKVEFLVSFYNNEISEKSEIFDDQFSVERPDGSNFTLKIRSTKLEDSAMYFCASSAQGSRTQPQHFGDGTRLSIL.

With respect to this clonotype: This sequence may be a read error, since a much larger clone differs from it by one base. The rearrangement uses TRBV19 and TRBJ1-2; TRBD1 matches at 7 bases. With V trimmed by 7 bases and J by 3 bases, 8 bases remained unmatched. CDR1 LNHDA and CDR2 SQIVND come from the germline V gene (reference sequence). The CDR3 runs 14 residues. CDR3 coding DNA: TGTGCCAGTAAGGCCGGAGACAGGGACTATGGCTACACCTTC. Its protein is CASKAGDRDYGYTF. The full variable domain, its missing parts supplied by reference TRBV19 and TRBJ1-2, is DGGITQSPKYLFRKEGQNVTLSCEQNLNHDAMYWYRQDPGQGLRLIYYSQIVNDFQKGDIAEGYSVSREKKESFPLTVTSAQKNPTAFYLCASKAGDRDYGYTFGSGTRLTVV.

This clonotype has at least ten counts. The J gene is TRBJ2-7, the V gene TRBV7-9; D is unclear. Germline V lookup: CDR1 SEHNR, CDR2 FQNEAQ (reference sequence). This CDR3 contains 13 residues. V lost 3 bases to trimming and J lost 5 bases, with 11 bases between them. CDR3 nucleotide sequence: TGTGCCAGCAGCTTCGAGGCCCCGGACGAGCAGTACTTC. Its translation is CASSFEAPDEQYF.

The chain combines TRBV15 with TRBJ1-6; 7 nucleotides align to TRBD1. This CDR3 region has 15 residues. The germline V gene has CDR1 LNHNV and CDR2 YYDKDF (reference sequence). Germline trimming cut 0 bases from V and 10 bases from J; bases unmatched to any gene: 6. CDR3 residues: CATSREGGSGSPLHF. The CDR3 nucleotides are TGTGCCACCAGCAGAGAAGGGGGCTCAGGGTCACCCCTCCACTTT.

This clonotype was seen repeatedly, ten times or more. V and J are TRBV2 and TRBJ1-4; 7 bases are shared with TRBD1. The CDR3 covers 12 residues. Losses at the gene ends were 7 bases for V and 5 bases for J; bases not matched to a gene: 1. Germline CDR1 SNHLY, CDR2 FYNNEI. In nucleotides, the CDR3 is TGTGCCAGCATACAGGGGAATGAAAAACTGTTTTTT. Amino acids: CASIQGNEKLFF.

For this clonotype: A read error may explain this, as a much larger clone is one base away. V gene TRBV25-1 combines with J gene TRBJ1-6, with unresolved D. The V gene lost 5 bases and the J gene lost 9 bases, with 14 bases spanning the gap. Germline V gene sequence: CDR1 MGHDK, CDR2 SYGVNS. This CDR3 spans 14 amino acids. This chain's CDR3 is CASSPRWGSSPLHF. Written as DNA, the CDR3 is TGTGCCAGCAGTCCGAGATGGGGAAGTTCACCCCTCCACTTT.

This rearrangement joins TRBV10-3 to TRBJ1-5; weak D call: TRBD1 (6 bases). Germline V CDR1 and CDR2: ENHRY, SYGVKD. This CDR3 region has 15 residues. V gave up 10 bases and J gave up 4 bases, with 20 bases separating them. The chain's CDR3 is CASSPEGVRNQPQHF. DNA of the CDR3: TGTGCCAGCAGCCCAGAGGGGGTACGAAATCAGCCCCAGCATTTT.

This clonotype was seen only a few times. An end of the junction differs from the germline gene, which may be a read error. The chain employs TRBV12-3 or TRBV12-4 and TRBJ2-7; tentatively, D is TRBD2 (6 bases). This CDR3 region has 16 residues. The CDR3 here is CASSLDLEGAVLEQYF. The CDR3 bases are TGTGCCAGCAGCTTAGATTTGGAGGGCGCAGTACTCGAGCAGTACTTC.

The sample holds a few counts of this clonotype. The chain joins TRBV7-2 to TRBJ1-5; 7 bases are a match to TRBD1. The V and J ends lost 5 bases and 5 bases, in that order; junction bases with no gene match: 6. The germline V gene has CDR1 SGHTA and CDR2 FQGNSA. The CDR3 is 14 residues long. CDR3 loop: CASSQNQGDQPQHF. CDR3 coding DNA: TGTGCCAGCAGCCAAAACCAGGGGGATCAGCCCCAGCATTTT.

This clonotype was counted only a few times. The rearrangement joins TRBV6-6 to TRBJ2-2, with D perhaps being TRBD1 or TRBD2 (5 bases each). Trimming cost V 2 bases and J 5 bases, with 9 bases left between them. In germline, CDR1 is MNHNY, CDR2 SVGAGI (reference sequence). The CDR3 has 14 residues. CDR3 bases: TGTGCCAGCAGTTACACGGGACGTACCGGGGAGCTGTTTTTT. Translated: CASSYTGRTGELFF.

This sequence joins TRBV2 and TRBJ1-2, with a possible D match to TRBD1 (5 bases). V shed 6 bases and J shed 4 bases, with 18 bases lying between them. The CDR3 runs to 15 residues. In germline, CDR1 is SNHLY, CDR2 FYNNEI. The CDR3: CASSQQDGQSYGYTF. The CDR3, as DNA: TGTGCCAGCAGCCAACAAGACGGACAATCCTATGGCTACACCTTC. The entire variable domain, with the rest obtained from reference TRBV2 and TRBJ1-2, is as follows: EPEVTQTPSHQVTQMGQEVILRCVPISNHLYFYWYRQILGQKVEFLVSFYNNEISEKSEIFDDQFSVERPDGSNFTLKIRSTKLEDSAMYFCASSQQDGQSYGYTFGSGTRLTVV.

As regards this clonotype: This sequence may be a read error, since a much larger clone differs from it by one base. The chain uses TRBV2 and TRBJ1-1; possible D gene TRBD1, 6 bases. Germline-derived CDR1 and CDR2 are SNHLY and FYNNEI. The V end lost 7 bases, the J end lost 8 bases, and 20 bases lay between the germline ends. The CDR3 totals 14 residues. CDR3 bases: TGTGCCAGCACTTCCGGACAGACGGAACCCGAAGCTTTCTTT. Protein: CASTSGQTEPEAFF. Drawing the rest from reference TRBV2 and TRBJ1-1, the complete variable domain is EPEVTQTPSHQVTQMGQEVILRCVPISNHLYFYWYRQILGQKVEFLVSFYNNEISEKSEIFDDQFSVERPDGSNFTLKIRSTKLEDSAMYFCASTSGQTEPEAFFGQGTRLTVV.

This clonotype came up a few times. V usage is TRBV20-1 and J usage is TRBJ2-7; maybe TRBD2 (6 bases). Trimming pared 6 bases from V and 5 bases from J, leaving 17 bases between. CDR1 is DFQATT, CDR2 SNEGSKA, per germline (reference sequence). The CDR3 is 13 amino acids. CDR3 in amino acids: CSAHDDPSDEQYF. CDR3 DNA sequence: TGCAGTGCCCACGACGATCCTAGCGACGAGCAGTACTTC.

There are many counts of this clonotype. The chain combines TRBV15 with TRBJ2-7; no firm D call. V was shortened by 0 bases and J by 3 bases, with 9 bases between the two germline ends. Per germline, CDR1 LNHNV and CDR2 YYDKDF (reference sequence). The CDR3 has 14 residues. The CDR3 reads CATSRDRDGYEQYF. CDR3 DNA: TGTGCCACCAGCAGAGATAGAGACGGCTACGAGCAGTACTTC.

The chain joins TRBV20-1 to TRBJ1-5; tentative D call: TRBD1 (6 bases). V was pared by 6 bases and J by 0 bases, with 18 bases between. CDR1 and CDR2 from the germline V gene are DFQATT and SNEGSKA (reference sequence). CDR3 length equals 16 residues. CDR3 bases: TGCAGTGCGGCCGGGACACCAGCTTATAGCAATCAGCCCCAGCATTTT. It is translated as CSAAGTPAYSNQPQHF.

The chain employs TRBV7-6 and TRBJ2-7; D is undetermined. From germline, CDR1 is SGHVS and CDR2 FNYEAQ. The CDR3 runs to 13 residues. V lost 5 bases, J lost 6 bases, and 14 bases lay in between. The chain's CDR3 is CASSLVAAPEQYF. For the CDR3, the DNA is TGTGCCAGCAGCCTCGTGGCGGCCCCCGAGCAGTACTTC.

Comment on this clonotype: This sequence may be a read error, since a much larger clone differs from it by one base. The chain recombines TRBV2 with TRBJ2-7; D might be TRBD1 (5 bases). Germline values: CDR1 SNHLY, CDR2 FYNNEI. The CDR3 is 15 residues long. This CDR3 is CASRDGQGRTYEQYF. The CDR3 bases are TGTGCCAGCCGTGACGGGCAGGGAAGGACCTACGAGCAGTACTTC. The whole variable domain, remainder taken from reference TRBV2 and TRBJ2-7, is EPEVTQTPSHQVTQMGQEVILRCVPISNHLYFYWYRQILGQKVEFLVSFYNNEISEKSEIFDDQFSVERPDGSNFTLKIRSTKLEDSAMYFCASRDGQGRTYEQYFGPGTRLTVT.

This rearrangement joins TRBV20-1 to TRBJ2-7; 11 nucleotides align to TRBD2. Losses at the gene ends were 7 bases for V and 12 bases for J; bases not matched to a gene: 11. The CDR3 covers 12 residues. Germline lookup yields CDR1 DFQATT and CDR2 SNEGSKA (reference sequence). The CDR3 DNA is TGCAGTGTTCCAGGGACTAGCGGTACCTGGTACTTC. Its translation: CSVPGTSGTWYF.

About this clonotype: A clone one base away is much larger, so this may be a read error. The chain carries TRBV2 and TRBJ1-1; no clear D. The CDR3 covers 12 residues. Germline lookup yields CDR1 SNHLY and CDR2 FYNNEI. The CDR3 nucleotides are TGTACCAGCAGTGGAGAGAGCACTGAAGCTTTCTTT. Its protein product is CTSSGESTEAFF. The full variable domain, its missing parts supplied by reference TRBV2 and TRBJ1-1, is EPEVTQTPSHQVTQMGQEVILRCVPISNHLYFYWYRQILGQKVEFLVSFYNNEISEKSEIFDDQFSVERPDGSNFTLKIRSTKLEDSAMYFCTSSGESTEAFFGQGTRLTVV.

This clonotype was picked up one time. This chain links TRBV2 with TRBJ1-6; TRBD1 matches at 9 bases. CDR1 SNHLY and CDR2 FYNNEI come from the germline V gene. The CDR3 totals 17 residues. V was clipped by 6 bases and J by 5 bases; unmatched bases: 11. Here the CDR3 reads CASSWAPGQGHNSPLHF. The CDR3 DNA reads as TGTGCCAGCAGCTGGGCCCCGGGACAGGGCCATAATTCACCCCTCCACTTT.

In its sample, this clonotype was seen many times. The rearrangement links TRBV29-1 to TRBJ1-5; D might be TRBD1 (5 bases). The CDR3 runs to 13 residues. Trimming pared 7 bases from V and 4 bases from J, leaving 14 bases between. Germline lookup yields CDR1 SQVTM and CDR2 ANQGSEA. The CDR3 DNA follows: TGCAGCGCTGTAGTCAGGGCGAATCAGCCCCAGCATTTT. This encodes CSAVVRANQPQHF. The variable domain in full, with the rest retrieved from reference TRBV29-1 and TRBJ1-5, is SAVISQKPSRDICQRGTSLTIQCQVDSQVTMMFWYRQQPGQSLTLIATANQGSEATYESGFVIDKFPISRPNLTFSTLTVSNMSPEDSSIYLCSAVVRANQPQHFGDGTRLSIL.

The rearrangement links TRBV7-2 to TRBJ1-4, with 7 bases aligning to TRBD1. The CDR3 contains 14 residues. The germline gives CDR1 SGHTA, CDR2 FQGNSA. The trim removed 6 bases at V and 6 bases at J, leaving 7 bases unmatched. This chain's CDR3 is CASRSSGTDEKLFF. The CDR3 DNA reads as TGTGCCAGCAGATCTTCAGGGACAGATGAAAAACTGTTTTTT.

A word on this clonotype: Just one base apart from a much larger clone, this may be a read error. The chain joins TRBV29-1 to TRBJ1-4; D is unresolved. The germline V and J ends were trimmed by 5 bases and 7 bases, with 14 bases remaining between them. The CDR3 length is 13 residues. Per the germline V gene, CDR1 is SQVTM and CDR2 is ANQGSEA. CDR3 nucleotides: TGCAGCGTTCAGATCCAGTACAGTGAAAAACTGTTTTTT. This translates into CSVQIQYSEKLFF.